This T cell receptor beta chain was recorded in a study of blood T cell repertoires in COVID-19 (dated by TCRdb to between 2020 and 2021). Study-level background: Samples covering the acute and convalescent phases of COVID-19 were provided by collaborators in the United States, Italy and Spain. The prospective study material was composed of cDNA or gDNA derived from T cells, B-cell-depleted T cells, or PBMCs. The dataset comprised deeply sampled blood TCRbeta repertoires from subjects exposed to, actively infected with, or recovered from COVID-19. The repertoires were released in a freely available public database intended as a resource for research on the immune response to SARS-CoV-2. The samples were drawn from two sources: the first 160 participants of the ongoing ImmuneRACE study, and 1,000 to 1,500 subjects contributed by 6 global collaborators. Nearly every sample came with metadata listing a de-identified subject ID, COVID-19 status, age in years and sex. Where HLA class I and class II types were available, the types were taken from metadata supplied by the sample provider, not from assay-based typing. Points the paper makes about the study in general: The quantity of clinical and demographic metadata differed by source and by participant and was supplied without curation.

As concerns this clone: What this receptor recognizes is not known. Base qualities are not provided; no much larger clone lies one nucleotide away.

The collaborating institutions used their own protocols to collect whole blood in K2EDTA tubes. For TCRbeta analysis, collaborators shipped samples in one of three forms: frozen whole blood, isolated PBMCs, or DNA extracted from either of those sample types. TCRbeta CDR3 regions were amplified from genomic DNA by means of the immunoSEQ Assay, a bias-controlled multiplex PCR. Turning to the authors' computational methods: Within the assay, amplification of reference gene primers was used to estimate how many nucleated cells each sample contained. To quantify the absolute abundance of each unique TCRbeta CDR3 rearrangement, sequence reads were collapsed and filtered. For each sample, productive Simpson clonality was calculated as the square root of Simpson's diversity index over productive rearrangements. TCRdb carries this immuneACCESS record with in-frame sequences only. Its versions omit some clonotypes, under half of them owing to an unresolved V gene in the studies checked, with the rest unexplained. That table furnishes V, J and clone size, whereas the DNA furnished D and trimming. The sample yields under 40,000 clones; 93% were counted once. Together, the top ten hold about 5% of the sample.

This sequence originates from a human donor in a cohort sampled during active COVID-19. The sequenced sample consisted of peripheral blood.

The CDR3 region: CSARTGRFYEQYF. Here is the DNA: TGCAGCGCCAGGACAGGTCGGTTTTACGAGCAGTACTTC. The sequence is built from TRBV29-1 and TRBJ2-7, with 7 bases matching TRBD1. From its cysteine to its phenylalanine, the CDR3 spans 13 amino acids. Only CDR3 DNA is held: 39 bases, read in frame from base 1. V has 7 bases trimmed and J has 4 bases trimmed; junction bases matching no gene number 10. Based on the germline V gene, the CDR1 and CDR2 sequences are SQVTM and ANQGSEA.